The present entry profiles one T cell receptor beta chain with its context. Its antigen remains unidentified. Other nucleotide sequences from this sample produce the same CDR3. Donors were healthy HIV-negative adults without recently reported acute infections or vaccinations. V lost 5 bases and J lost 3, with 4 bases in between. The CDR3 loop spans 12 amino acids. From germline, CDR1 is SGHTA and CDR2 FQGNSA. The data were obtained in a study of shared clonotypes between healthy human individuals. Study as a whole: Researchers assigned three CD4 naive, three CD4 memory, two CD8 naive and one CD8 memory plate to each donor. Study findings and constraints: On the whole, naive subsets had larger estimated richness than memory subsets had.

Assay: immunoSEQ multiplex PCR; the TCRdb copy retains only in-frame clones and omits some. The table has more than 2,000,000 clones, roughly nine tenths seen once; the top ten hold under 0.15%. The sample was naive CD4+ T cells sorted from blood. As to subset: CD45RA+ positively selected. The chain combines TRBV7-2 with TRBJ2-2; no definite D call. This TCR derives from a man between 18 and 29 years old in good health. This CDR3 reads CASSPYTGELFF. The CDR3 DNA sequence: TGTGCCAGCAGCCCGTACACCGGGGAGCTGTTTTTT.